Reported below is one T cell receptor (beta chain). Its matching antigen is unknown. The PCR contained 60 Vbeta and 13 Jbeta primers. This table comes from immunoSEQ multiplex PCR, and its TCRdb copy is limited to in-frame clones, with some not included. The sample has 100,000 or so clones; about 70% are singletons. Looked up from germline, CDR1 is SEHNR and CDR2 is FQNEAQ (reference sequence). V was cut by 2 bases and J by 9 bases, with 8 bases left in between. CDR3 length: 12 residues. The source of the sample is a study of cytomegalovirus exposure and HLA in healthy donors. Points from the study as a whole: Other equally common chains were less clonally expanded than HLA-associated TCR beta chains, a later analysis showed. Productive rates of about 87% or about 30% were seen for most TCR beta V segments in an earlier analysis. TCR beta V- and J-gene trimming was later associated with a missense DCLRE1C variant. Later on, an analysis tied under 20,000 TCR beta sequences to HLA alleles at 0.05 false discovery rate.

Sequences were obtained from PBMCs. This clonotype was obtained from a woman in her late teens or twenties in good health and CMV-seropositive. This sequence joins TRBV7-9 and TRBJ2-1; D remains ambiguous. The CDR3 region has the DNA TGTGCCAGCAGCTTAAATAACGGTGAGCAGTTCTTC. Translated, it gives CASSLNNGEQFF.